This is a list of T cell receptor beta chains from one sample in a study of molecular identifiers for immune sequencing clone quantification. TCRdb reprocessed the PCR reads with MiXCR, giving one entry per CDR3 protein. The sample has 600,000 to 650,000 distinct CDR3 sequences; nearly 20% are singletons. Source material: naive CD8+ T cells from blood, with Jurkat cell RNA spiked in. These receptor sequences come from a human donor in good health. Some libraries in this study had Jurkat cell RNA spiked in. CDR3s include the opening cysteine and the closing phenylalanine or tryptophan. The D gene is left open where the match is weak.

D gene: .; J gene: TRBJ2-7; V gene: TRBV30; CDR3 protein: CAWSVGAGGASEQYF
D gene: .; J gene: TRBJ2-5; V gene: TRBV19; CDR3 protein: CASSIAGGLETQYF
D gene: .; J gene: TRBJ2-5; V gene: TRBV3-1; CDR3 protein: CASSQVAEETQYF
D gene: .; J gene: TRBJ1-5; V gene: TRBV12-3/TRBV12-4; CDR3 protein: CASGSLEGVNQPQHF
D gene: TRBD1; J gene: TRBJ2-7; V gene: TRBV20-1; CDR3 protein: CSAESRTGTNYEQYF
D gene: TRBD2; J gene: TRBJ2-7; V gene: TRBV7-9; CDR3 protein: CASSPAGLAGAYEQYF
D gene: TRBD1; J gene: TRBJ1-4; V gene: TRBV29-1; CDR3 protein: CSVEPIGSGGRKLFF
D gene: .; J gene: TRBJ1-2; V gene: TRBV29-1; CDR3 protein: CSVEDHVSYGYTF
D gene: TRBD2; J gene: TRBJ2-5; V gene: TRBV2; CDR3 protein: CASRVLAGGTETQYF
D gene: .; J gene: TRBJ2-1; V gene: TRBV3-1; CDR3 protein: CASSQEGGAGEQFF
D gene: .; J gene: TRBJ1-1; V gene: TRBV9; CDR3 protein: CASSVVFIMGEAFF
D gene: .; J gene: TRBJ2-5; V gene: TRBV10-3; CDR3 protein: CAISELLTGSETQYF
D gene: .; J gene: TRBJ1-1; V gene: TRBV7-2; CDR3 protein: CASSQITGSPEAFF
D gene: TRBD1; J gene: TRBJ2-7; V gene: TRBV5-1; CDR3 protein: CASSHGTGGFEQYF
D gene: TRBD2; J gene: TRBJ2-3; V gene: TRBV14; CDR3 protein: CASSLLPTSFGLTDTQYF
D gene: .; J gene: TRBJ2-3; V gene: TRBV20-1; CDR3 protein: CSARVGGSTDTQYF
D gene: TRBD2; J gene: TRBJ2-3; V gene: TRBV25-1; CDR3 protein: CASSGGEADTQYF
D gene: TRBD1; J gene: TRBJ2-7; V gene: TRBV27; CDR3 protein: CASRPGQGAYEQYF
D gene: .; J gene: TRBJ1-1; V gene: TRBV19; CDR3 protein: CASGMWGNEVFF
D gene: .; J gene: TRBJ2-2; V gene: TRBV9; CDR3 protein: CASSRGWAGELFF
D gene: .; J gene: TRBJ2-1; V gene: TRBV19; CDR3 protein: CASSIDSGLSSYNEQFF
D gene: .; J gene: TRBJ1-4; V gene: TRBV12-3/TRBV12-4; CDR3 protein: CASSLVGVATNEKLFF
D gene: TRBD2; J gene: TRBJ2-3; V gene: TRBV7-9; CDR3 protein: CASSLSFGGSGGTDTQYF
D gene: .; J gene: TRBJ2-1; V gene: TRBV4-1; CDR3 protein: CASSQVASSYNEQFF
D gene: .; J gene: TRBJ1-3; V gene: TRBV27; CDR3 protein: CASSSTASGNTIYF
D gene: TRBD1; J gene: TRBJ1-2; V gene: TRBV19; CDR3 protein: CASTWDSNYGYTF
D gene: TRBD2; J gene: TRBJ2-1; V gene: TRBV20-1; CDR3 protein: CSARDPSSGASYNEQLF
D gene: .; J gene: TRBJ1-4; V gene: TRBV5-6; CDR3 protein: CASSPGQTPEKLFF
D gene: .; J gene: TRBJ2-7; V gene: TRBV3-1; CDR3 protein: CASSRPGATYEQYF
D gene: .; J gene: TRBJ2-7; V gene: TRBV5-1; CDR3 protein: CASSLASGYEQYF
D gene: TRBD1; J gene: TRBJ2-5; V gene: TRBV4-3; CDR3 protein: CASSPGQTGTETQYF
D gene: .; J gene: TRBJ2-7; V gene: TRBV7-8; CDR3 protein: CASGSGTLYEQYF
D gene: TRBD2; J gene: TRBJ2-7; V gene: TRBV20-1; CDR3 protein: CSARPPGLVDYEQYF
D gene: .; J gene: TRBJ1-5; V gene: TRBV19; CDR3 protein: CASTSAGNQPQHF
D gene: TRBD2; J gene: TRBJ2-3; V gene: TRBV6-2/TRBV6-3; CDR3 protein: CASSYYAGGLADTQYF
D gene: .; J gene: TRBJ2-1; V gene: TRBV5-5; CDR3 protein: CASSLEGGGHYNEQFF
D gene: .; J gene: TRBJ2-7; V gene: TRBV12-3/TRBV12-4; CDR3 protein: CASSLYGHHEQYF
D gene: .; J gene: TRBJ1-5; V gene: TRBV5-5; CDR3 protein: CASSLGAGVQPQHF
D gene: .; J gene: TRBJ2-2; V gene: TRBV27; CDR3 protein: CASSPLLGLAGTGELFF
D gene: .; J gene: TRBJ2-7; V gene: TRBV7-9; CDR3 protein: CASSSPITRNYEQYF
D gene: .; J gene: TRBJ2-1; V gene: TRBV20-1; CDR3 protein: CSARGWGASYNEQFF
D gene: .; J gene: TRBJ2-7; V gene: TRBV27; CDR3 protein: CASSPEGGPSYEQYF